The text below deals with one TCR beta chain. Its target is unknown. This record comes from a study of T cell repertoires in cytomegalovirus infection. In the study overall: Based on public TCR beta signatures, there were indications of CMV infection and of a matching HLA type.

TCRdb re-derived calls from the reads in MiXCR, one entry per CDR3 protein. The table shows 200,000 to 250,000 distinct CDR3 sequences, with about 23% occurring only once. Findings of the study overall: Cumulative frequency of public TCR beta families picked out carriers of CMV plus the relevant HLA. In two of eight donors, the top clonotype was HLA-C-restricted CMV-specific.

This TCR was recovered from a human donor in good health (CMV status not recorded). Some clones in this sample may be carry-over from other donors' samples. Source material: CD8+ T cells from PBMCs.

The CDR3 spells CASSDLREALETQYF. The DNA for the CDR3 is TGTGCCAGCAGTGATCTCAGGGAAGCGTTAGAGACCCAGTACTTC. The chain employs TRBV2 and TRBJ2-5; D perhaps matches TRBD1 (5 bases). CDR3 length: 15 residues. Trimming shortened V by 3 bases and J by 4 bases, and 15 bases separated the two germline ends. Per germline, CDR1 SNHLY and CDR2 FYNNEI.